The clone carrying this T cell receptor beta chain was seen more than once but under ten times. Its antigen is unidentified. Attached unique molecular identifiers marked individual cDNA molecules. TCRdb independently ran MiXCR on the 5' RACE reads; one entry per CDR3 protein. This sample yields roughly 93,000 distinct CDR3 sequences, of which roughly 14% are seen a single time; 0.5% to 0.75% belongs to the top ten. Trimming took 3 bases from V and 3 from J, leaving 12 bases between them. This CDR3 spans 14 amino acids. CDR1 DFQATT and CDR2 SNEGSKA come from the germline V gene (reference sequence). The source of the sample is a study of early T cells in non-severe SARS-CoV-2 infection. Study overall: The study sequenced bulk RNA from unsorted whole blood, with chains unpaired. The study's findings and limits: Matching results from VDJdb favored anti-spike CD8 responses, leaving private and CD4 specificities undetected.

The rearrangement links TRBV20-1 to TRBJ2-1; unclear D gene. Material: whole blood. The clonotype was recovered from an adult who was a healthcare worker with PCR-confirmed SARS-CoV-2 infection or an uninfected control (not recorded which). The CDR3 region has the DNA TGCAGTGCTAGTAGTCTTTCTAACTACAATGAGCAGTTCTTC. It encodes CSASSLSNYNEQFF.